Listed below are T cell receptor beta chains from one sample, sequenced in a study of OX40 agonist ivuxolimab in advanced cancers. Assay used: immunoSEQ multiplex PCR; TCRdb lists only in-frame clones, some missing. The table has over 65,000 clones, 65% to 90% seen once. Sequences were derived from CD4+ or CD8+ T cells sorted from blood, sampled in a trial of the OX40 agonist ivuxolimab. Receptors originate from an adult with an advanced solid tumor such as melanoma, head and neck, liver or kidney cancer. Each CDR3 is given with its conserved first and last residue. Fields, in order: V gene, clone size, D gene, J gene, CDR3 DNA, CDR3 protein. D genes are given only for firm matches. Clone size is given for some rows only: seen once, a few or many times, or a class if the clone is expanded.

TRBV2,-,-,TRBJ2-3,TGTGCCAGCAACGTTGTCGCAAGCACAGATACGCAGTATTTT,CASNVVASTDTQYF
TRBV4-3,-,-,TRBJ1-2,TGCGCCAGCAGCCAAGATATGGGCACCTCCATTCCTGGCTACACCTTC,CASSQDMGTSIPGYTF
TRBV7-7,once,-,TRBJ2-3,TGTGCTAGCAGCTTAGGATCGGGACGGACAGATACGCAGTATTTT,CASSLGSGRTDTQYF
TRBV10-2,-,-,TRBJ1-2,TGCGCCAGCAGTGGGGAGGACGGGGACTATGGCTACACCTTC,CASSGEDGDYGYTF
TRBV11-1,-,-,TRBJ1-2,TGTGCCAGCAGCTACGAAGGGGACGCCTATGGCTACACCTTC,CASSYEGDAYGYTF
TRBV7-2,-,-,TRBJ1-4,TGTGCCAGCAGCTTAGCCGGCGCAACTAATGAAAAACTGTTTTTT,CASSLAGATNEKLFF
TRBV19,-,-,TRBJ2-3,TGTGCCAGTAGTATGTCTCCCCAGGGGAGCACAGATACGCAGTATTTT,CASSMSPQGSTDTQYF
TRBV30,-,-,TRBJ1-3,TGTGCCTGGAACCCTTTCGGAAACACCATATATTTT,CAWNPFGNTIYF
TRBV27,-,-,TRBJ2-7,TGTGCCAGCAGGAGGGAGGCCGAGCAGTACTTC,CASRREAEQYF
TRBV7-9,-,TRBD2,TRBJ2-5,TGTGCCAGCAGCCCCAAGGTACTAGCGGGGGTTCCCCAAGAGACCCAGTACTTC,CASSPKVLAGVPQETQYF
TRBV7-3,-,TRBD1,TRBJ2-2,TGTGCCAGCAGCCGGACAGGATCGAACACCGGGGAGCTGTTTTTT,CASSRTGSNTGELFF
TRBV11-2,-,-,TRBJ1-6,TGTGCCAGCAGCTTAGGTACGGGGACCGGTTCACCCCTCCACTTT,CASSLGTGTGSPLHF
TRBV19,-,-,TRBJ1-3,TGTGCCAGTAGTATAGTAGGCGGATTCGGAGCGACGGTCACCATATATTTT,CASSIVGGFGATVTIYF
TRBV6-5,-,TRBD1,TRBJ2-5,TGTGCCAGCAGTTACGGGCAGGGGGCGGGGGAGACCCAGTACTTC,CASSYGQGAGETQYF
TRBV11-3,-,-,TRBJ2-1,TGTGCCAGCGGTCTGGGACCGAATTACAATGAGCAGTTCTTC,CASGLGPNYNEQFF
TRBV5-4,-,-,TRBJ2-7,TGTGCCAGCAGTCCAGAAACAGGGTTTGAGCAGTACTTC,CASSPETGFEQYF
TRBV2,-,-,TRBJ1-2,TGTGCCAGCAGCCCCCCGGGGCAGCAGGGCTACACCTTC,CASSPPGQQGYTF
TRBV19,-,-,TRBJ2-2,TGTGCCAGTAACCGACAGGGACTGAACACCGGGGAGCTGTTTTTT,CASNRQGLNTGELFF
TRBV4-3,-,-,TRBJ1-2,TGCGCCAGCAGCCAAGAGTCTCGTAACTATGGCTACACCTTC,CASSQESRNYGYTF
TRBV5-1,-,-,TRBJ2-5,TGCGCCAGCAGCTTGGTAGGGGGCCAAGAGACCCAGTACTTC,CASSLVGGQETQYF
TRBV30,-,-,TRBJ2-3,TGTGCCTGGAGTGTACTAGGGGGAGCCGCAGATACGCAGTATTTT,CAWSVLGGAADTQYF
TRBV7-9,-,-,TRBJ1-4,TGTGCCAGCAGCTCCCACAGGGAGACTAATGAAAAACTGTTTTTT,CASSSHRETNEKLFF
TRBV18,-,-,TRBJ2-3,TGTGCCAGCTCACCAGGGGCCGGGGTTACAGATACGCAGTATTTT,CASSPGAGVTDTQYF
TRBV6-6,-,TRBD2,TRBJ2-3,TGTGCCAGCAAACTAGCGGGGGGGCCATGGGATACGCAGTATTTT,CASKLAGGPWDTQYF
TRBV29-1,once,-,TRBJ1-2,TGCAGCGCCGGAGGGGGGTTCAATGGCTACACCTTC,CSAGGGFNGYTF
TRBV11-3,-,TRBD1,TRBJ2-1,TGTGCCAGCAGCTTAACAGGGGGACTTACAATGGAGCAGTTCTTC,CASSLTGGLTMEQFF
TRBV29-1,-,TRBD1,TRBJ1-4,TGCAGCGTGGCCGGACAGGGAAACCTTAATGAAAAACTGTTTTTT,CSVAGQGNLNEKLFF
TRBV10-1,-,-,TRBJ2-2,TGCGCCAGCAGTACAGGCCCTTGTATAACCTTTGACACCGGGGAGCTGTTTTTT,CASSTGPCITFDTGELFF
TRBV28,-,-,TRBJ1-6,TGTGCCAGCAGTTTATCAAGGTCACCCCTCCACTTT,CASSLSRSPLHF
TRBV5-1,-,-,TRBJ2-5,TGCGCCAGCAGCTTGGGTGCAGGGAGCGGCGAGACCCAGTACTTC,CASSLGAGSGETQYF
TRBV19,-,-,TRBJ1-4,TGTGCCAGTAGTATAGGTCGCCCGGGGTCAACTAATGAAAAACTGTTTTTT,CASSIGRPGSTNEKLFF
TRBV7-2,-,-,TRBJ1-1,TGTGCCAGCAGCTTAGGGAGTTCAGGGAACACTGAAGCTTTCTTT,CASSLGSSGNTEAFF
TRBV11-2,-,-,TRBJ2-5,TGTGCCAGCAGCTCATCTAGGTCAGGAGAGACCCAGTACTTC,CASSSSRSGETQYF
TRBV7-9,-,-,TRBJ1-6,TGTGCCACCTCCCGCAGTAATAATTCACCCCTCCACTTT,CATSRSNNSPLHF
TRBV5-1,-,-,TRBJ1-2,TGCGCCAGCAGCTTGGCCCTCCCCGGGGAGGCCGGCTACACCTTC,CASSLALPGEAGYTF
TRBV7-2,-,-,TRBJ1-2,TGTGCCAGCAGCTTCCCCGGCTATGGCTACACCTTC,CASSFPGYGYTF
TRBV2,-,-,TRBJ2-1,TGTGCCAGCACCCCCCAAGCCTTCAATGAGCAGTTCTTC,CASTPQAFNEQFF
TRBV7-2,-,TRBD2,TRBJ2-2,TGTGCCAGTACCTCGGGGGGGGACACCGGGGAGCTGTTTTTT,CASTSGGDTGELFF
TRBV5-5,-,TRBD1,TRBJ1-5,TGTGCCAGCAGCCGGACAGGCGATCAGCCCCAGCATTTT,CASSRTGDQPQHF
TRBV7-6,-,-,TRBJ2-1,TGTGCCAGCAGGCCGGGTACAGAGCCCTGGAATGAGCAGTTCTTC,CASRPGTEPWNEQFF
TRBV2,-,TRBD2,TRBJ2-3,TGTGCCAGCAGTGATTTTGGAAGCGGGGGGGCGAATACGCAGTATTTT,CASSDFGSGGANTQYF
TRBV19,-,-,TRBJ2-1,TGTGCCAGTAGTATCAGCTGGGGGCAGGGAAGGAATGAGCAGTTCTTC,CASSISWGQGRNEQFF
TRBV6-5,-,TRBD1,TRBJ1-2,TGTGCCAGCAGTTTGACAGGGTTGAACTATGGCTACACCTTC,CASSLTGLNYGYTF
TRBV5-4,-,TRBD1,TRBJ2-2,TGTGCCAGCAGCCTGGGACAGGGAGTTAACACCGGGGAGCTGTTTTTT,CASSLGQGVNTGELFF